These 29 T cell receptor beta chains were all obtained from the same sample, sequenced in a study of CD8 T cells in Susac syndrome. RNA totalling roughly 0.5 to 1 ug underwent reverse transcription with random hexamers. TCRdb passed the immunoSEQ multiplex PCR reads through MiXCR, listing each CDR3 protein once. Of more than 55,000 distinct CDR3 sequences in the sample, 95% to 96% were seen once. Sample: CD4+ T cells from PBMCs. These receptors came from a human donor with multiple sclerosis.

In its sample, this clonotype was seen once. The chain combines TRBV29-1 with TRBJ2-3, with D unclear. Trimming removed 3 bases at V and 0 bases at J, with 7 bases between. The V gene's germline CDR1 is SQVTM and CDR2 ANQGSEA. This CDR3 contains 13 residues. The CDR3 is CSVDTSSTDTQYF. CDR3 coding DNA: TGCAGCGTTGATACAAGTAGCACAGATACGCAGTATTTT.

J is TRBJ1-5 and V is TRBV29-1; D ambiguous. The CDR3 length is 13 residues. Per germline, CDR1 SQVTM and CDR2 ANQGSEA. V was shortened by 3 bases and J by 1 base, with 7 bases between the two germline ends. This chain's CDR3 is CSVDSGSNQPQHF. The DNA of the CDR3 is TGCAGCGTTGATAGTGGCAGCAATCAGCCCCAGCATTTT.

In its sample, this clonotype was seen once. The chain couples TRBV6-5 to TRBJ2-2; no firm D call. From germline, CDR1 is MNHEY and CDR2 SVGAGI. Trimming stripped 0 bases from V and 1 base from J, with 9 bases between. This CDR3 comprises 16 residues. CDR3 bases: TGTGCCAGCAGTTACTCGACGACGATGAACACCGGGGAGCTGTTTTTT. This sequence encodes CASSYSTTMNTGELFF.

The chain couples TRBV12-3 or TRBV12-4 to TRBJ2-5; 10 nucleotides match TRBD1. V trimming: 4 bases; J trimming: 4 bases; junction bases outside the gene matches: 9. The CDR3 spans 16 residues. CDR3 in amino acids: CASSSWGQGKGETQYF. CDR3 nucleotides: TGTGCCAGCAGTTCGTGGGGACAGGGGAAAGGAGAGACCCAGTACTTC.

This clonotype was counted once. V and J are TRBV12-3 or TRBV12-4 and TRBJ2-6, with 12 nucleotides matching TRBD2. There are 17 residues in the CDR3. The V gene end was trimmed by 5 bases and the J gene end by 3 bases; junction bases not matched to a gene: 5. The CDR3 is CASSLTSGGSGANVLTF. CDR3 in DNA: TGTGCCAGCAGTCTAACTAGCGGGGGGAGTGGGGCCAACGTCCTGACTTTC.

The chain is built from TRBV30 and TRBJ2-7; D tentatively fits TRBD1 or TRBD2 (6 bases each). The CDR3 sequence is 15 residues long. Trimming removed 0 bases from V and 0 bases from J, with 12 bases in between. Per germline, CDR1 GTSNPN and CDR2 SVGIG (reference sequence). Here the CDR3 reads CAWSVRRGSSYEQYF. CDR3 nucleotide sequence: TGTGCCTGGAGTGTACGGAGGGGGAGCTCCTACGAGCAGTACTTC.

This chain uses TRBV3-1 with TRBJ2-7, with a tentative D call TRBD2 (5 bases). The V and J ends lost 2 bases and 5 bases respectively, with 13 bases between them. Germline CDR1 LGHDT, CDR2 YNNKEL (reference sequence). The CDR3 is 14 amino acids. In DNA form, the CDR3 reads TGTGCCAGCAGCCAAATGGCCCTCGGGAACGAGCAGTACTTC. This sequence encodes CASSQMALGNEQYF.

V is TRBV12-3 or TRBV12-4 and J is TRBJ2-1, with D perhaps TRBD2 (6 bases). CDR3 length equals 12 residues. V lost 6 bases to trimming and J lost 10 bases, with 13 bases between them. This chain's CDR3 is CASSLVAGEQFF. Written as DNA, the CDR3 is TGTGCCAGCAGCCTCGTCGCGGGGGAGCAGTTCTTC.

V usage is TRBV20-1 and J usage is TRBJ2-5; D call uncertain. The germline gives CDR1 DFQATT, CDR2 SNEGSKA (reference sequence). CDR3 length: 12 residues. The V and J ends lost 8 bases and 5 bases respectively, with 15 bases between them. The CDR3 DNA is TGCAGTCCGACCGACTTCGGGGAGACCCAGTACTTC. Translation: CSPTDFGETQYF.

The chain links TRBV29-1 to TRBJ2-5, with D tentatively TRBD2 (5 bases). CDR1 SQVTM and CDR2 ANQGSEA come from the germline V gene. The ends were cut back, 7 bases at V and 1 base at J, with 10 bases in the middle. The CDR3 is 12 residues long. The CDR3 here is CSDLTSQETQYF. Written as DNA, the CDR3 is TGCAGCGACCTAACTAGCCAAGAGACCCAGTACTTC.

V is TRBV29-1 and J is TRBJ2-7, with D possibly being TRBD2 (5 bases). Germline V lookup: CDR1 SQVTM, CDR2 ANQGSEA. This CDR3 has 11 residues. Trimming took off 7 bases at V and 6 bases at J, with 13 bases between the two ends. As DNA, the CDR3 is TGCAGCGGCCGACGGGCGGGCGAGCAGTACTTC. This encodes CSGRRAGEQYF.

The chain couples TRBV20-1 to TRBJ2-5; D might be TRBD2 (6 bases). The germline V gene encodes CDR1 DFQATT and CDR2 SNEGSKA (reference sequence). Trimming shortened V by 2 bases and J by 0 bases, and 10 bases separated the two germline ends. There are 14 residues in the CDR3. CDR3: CSARSGDYQETQYF. The CDR3 DNA follows: TGCAGTGCTAGATCCGGGGACTACCAAGAGACCCAGTACTTC.

The chain combines TRBV3-1 with TRBJ1-6; D is ambiguous. CDR3 size: 14 residues. V was pared by 5 bases and J by 9 bases, with 14 bases between. The germline V gene has CDR1 LGHDT and CDR2 YNNKEL (reference sequence). The chain's CDR3 is CASSDHVGGSPLHF. The CDR3 DNA reads as TGTGCCAGCAGCGATCACGTTGGAGGTTCACCCCTCCACTTT.

This chain links TRBV4-3 with TRBJ2-6; 9 bases agree with TRBD1. V shed 1 base and J 3 bases; nucleotides not matched to a gene: 10. CDR1 and CDR2 (germline): LGHNA, YSLEER. The CDR3 runs 19 residues. The CDR3 sequence is CASSQALGTGLGGANVLTF. In DNA, the CDR3 is TGCGCCAGCAGCCAAGCTTTGGGGACAGGGCTAGGTGGGGCCAACGTCCTGACTTTC.

The chain couples TRBV6-5 to TRBJ1-2; TRBD1 is a possible D gene (5 bases). Germline CDR1 and CDR2: MNHEY and SVGAGI. The V end lost 6 bases, the J end lost 8 bases, and 16 bases lay between the germline ends. The CDR3 has 13 residues. In DNA form, the CDR3 reads TGTGCCAGCAGGCGACGGGACCTGGTGGGCTACACCTTC. This gives the protein CASRRRDLVGYTF.

J is TRBJ2-7 and V is TRBV29-1; 8 nucleotides agree with TRBD2. CDR3 length: 12 residues. Germline V lookup: CDR1 SQVTM, CDR2 ANQGSEA. The J segment lost 0 bases and the V segment lost 7 bases, leaving 2 bases of the junction unmatched. CDR3 DNA sequence: TGCAGCGCCGGGAGGGGCTCCTACGAGCAGTACTTC. Its protein is CSAGRGSYEQYF.

The chain couples TRBV24-1 to TRBJ2-3; TRBD1 or TRBD2 may be the D gene (5 bases each). V was pared by 6 bases and J by 0 bases, with 12 bases between. Germline CDR1 is KGHDR and CDR2 is SFDVKD. CDR3 length: 15 amino acids. The CDR3 coding sequence is TGTGCCACCAGTCGAGGGGATCAGAGCACAGATACGCAGTATTTT. This gives the protein CATSRGDQSTDTQYF.

CDR3 in amino acids: CASSPPRGTSGYNEQFF. CDR3 coding DNA: TGTGCCAGCAGCCCTCCCCGGGGGACTAGCGGCTACAATGAGCAGTTCTTC. The chain is built from TRBV12-3 or TRBV12-4 and TRBJ2-1; 11 bases align to TRBD2. Losses at the gene ends were 6 bases for V and 3 bases for J; bases not matched to a gene: 10. This CDR3 has 17 residues.

The chain is built from TRBV30 and TRBJ1-2; 7 nucleotides line up with TRBD1. There are 11 residues in the CDR3. CDR1 GTSNPN and CDR2 SVGIG come from the germline V gene (reference sequence). V lost 3 bases, J lost 8 bases, and 3 bases stayed unmatched. This chain's CDR3 is CAWSRGNGYTF. In DNA, the CDR3 is TGTGCCTGGAGCAGGGGGAACGGCTACACCTTC.

The CDR3 region is CASSQHQVRSEQYF. In DNA form, the CDR3 reads TGTGCCAGCAGCCAACACCAGGTACGGTCCGAGCAGTACTTC. The genes are TRBV3-1 and TRBJ2-7; D uncertain. The V gene lost 2 bases and the J gene lost 6 bases, with 14 bases spanning the gap. Germline V lookup: CDR1 LGHDT, CDR2 YNNKEL (reference sequence). There are 14 residues in the CDR3.

DNA of the CDR3: TGTGCCAGCAGTTTAGGGTCCAGCTCCTACGAGCAGTACTTC. Translation gives CASSLGSSSYEQYF. V gene TRBV12-3 or TRBV12-4 combines with J gene TRBJ2-7, with D hard to call. CDR3 length: 14 residues. V lost 1 base, J lost 0 bases, and 7 bases lay in between.

The chain employs TRBV30 and TRBJ2-5; D unresolved. The germline V gene encodes CDR1 GTSNPN and CDR2 SVGIG (reference sequence). V was cut by 4 bases and J by 1 base, with 7 bases left in between. The CDR3 has 12 residues. The CDR3: CAWMRSQETQYF. In DNA, the CDR3 is TGTGCCTGGATGCGCTCCCAAGAGACCCAGTACTTC.

V is TRBV29-1 and J is TRBJ2-1, with TRBD1 as a possible D gene (6 bases). There are 14 residues in the CDR3. V lost 4 bases and J lost 0, with 10 bases in between. The germline V gene encodes CDR1 SQVTM and CDR2 ANQGSEA. The CDR3 sequence: CSVGTASSYNEQFF. The CDR3 DNA reads as TGCAGCGTTGGGACAGCAAGCTCCTACAATGAGCAGTTCTTC.

The chain is built from TRBV19 and TRBJ1-5; no reliable D call. The CDR3 spans 12 residues. Germline CDR1 LNHDA, CDR2 SQIVND (reference sequence). Trimming took 2 bases from V and 3 from J, leaving 2 bases between them. The CDR3 bases are TGTGCCAGTAGTATACACAATCAGCCCCAGCATTTT. Translated, it gives CASSIHNQPQHF.

The chain is built from TRBV28 and TRBJ2-7, with 8 bases matching TRBD1. The CDR3 consists of 14 residues. Trimming cost V 5 bases and J 1 base; bases outside gene matches: 4. Germline V gene sequence: CDR1 MDHEN, CDR2 SYDVKM. The CDR3 here is CASSTTGDSYEQYF. In nucleotides, the CDR3 is TGTGCCAGCAGTACGACAGGGGATTCCTACGAGCAGTACTTC.

This chain connects TRBV29-1 to TRBJ1-2; no firm D call. The CDR3 consists of 13 residues. In germline, CDR1 is SQVTM, CDR2 ANQGSEA. V lost 5 bases, J lost 4 bases, and 14 bases lay in between. The CDR3 sequence is CSVQSTPTYGYTF. As DNA, the CDR3 is TGCAGCGTTCAAAGCACACCTACCTATGGCTACACCTTC.

The chain couples TRBV20-1 to TRBJ2-7; D not resolved. Deletions cut 3 bases from V and 0 bases from J, with 15 bases between. CDR1 is DFQATT and CDR2 is SNEGSKA in the germline V gene (reference sequence). The CDR3 covers 15 residues. This CDR3 reads CSASSRGLPSYEQYF. The DNA of the CDR3 is TGCAGTGCTAGTTCTCGCGGTCTCCCCTCCTACGAGCAGTACTTC.

This sequence joins TRBV21-1 and TRBJ2-5; the table assigns TRBD1, which was not confirmed against the DNA. TRBV21-1 counts as a pseudogene. The length of the CDR3 is 15 residues. CDR3 nucleotide sequence: TGTGCCACCCCTTGGGGGGTCGAGTACCAAGAGACCCAGTACTTC. Translated: CATPWGVEYQETQYF.

The chain links TRBV11-2 to TRBJ2-3; D not resolved. Germline loops: CDR1 SGHAT, CDR2 FQNNGV. With 0 bases removed from V and 2 bases from J, the gap between germline ends came to 12 bases. CDR3 length equals 16 residues. The CDR3 region has the DNA TGTGCCAGCAGCTTAGATCTAGTAGGGTCCACAGATACGCAGTATTTT. This translates into CASSLDLVGSTDTQYF. Together with reference TRBV11-2 and TRBJ2-3, the CDR3 gives the full variable domain: EAGVAQSPRYKIIEKRQSVAFWCNPISGHATLYWYQQILGQGPKLLIQFQNNGVVDDSQLPKDRFSAERLKGVDSTLKIQPAKLEDSAVYLCASSLDLVGSTDTQYFGPGTRLTVL.